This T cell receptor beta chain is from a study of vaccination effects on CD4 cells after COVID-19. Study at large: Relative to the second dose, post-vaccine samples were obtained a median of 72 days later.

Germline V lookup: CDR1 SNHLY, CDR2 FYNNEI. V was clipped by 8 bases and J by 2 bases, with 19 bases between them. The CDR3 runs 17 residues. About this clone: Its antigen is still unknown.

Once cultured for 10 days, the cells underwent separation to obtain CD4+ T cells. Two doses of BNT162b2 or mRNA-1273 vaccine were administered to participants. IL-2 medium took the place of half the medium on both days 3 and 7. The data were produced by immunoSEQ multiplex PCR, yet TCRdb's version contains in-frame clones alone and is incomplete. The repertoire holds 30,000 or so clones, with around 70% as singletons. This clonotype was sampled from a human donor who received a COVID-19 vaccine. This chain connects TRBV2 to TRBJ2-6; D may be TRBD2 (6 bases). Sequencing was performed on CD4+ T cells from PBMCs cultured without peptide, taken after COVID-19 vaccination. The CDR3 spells CASPAGPGAPGANVLTF. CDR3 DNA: TGTGCCAGCCCTGCGGGACCCGGGGCCCCTGGGGCCAACGTCCTGACTTTC.